These 31 T cell receptor beta chains share one sample of origin, sequenced in a study of blood T cell repertoires in COVID-19. Profiled with immunoSEQ multiplex PCR; TCRdb holds only in-frame clones, not every one. The sample contains roughly 50,000 clones, approximately 89% of which appear only once. Specimen: peripheral blood. The source of these receptors is a man between 60 and 75 years old with acute or convalescent COVID-19.

The chain recombines TRBV10-3 with TRBJ2-7; 8 nucleotides line up with TRBD2. The CDR3 totals 13 residues. Unmatched junction bases numbered 10, after V lost 6 bases and J lost 9 bases. Germline V gene data show CDR1 as ENHRY and CDR2 as SYGVKD. The CDR3 reads CAIRDPRTSPQYF. In DNA form, the CDR3 reads TGTGCCATCAGGGATCCCAGGACTAGCCCGCAGTACTTC.

This chain links TRBV27 with TRBJ1-1; D is unclear. The CDR3 sequence is 15 residues long. V was cut by 0 bases and J by 4 bases, with 12 bases left in between. Germline V gene sequence: CDR1 MNHEY, CDR2 SMNVEV (reference sequence). The CDR3 DNA is TGTGCCAGCAGTTTATCTCGGTCCCCAATCACTGAAGCTTTCTTT. Its protein is CASSLSRSPITEAFF.

This sequence joins TRBV5-4 and TRBJ2-1, with 11 bases lining up with TRBD2. Losses at the gene ends were 4 bases for V and 6 bases for J; bases not matched to a gene: 6. Germline V lookup: CDR1 SGHNT, CDR2 YYREEE (reference sequence). This CDR3 has 15 residues. The CDR3, as DNA: TGTGCCAGCAGCATTAGCGGGAGGGCGGTCAATGAGCAGTTCTTC. This codes for CASSISGRAVNEQFF.

This clone was detected a few times. This rearrangement joins TRBV15 to TRBJ2-5; D is possibly TRBD2 (6 bases). V was shortened by 3 bases and J by 3 bases, with 23 bases between the two germline ends. CDR3 length: 18 amino acids. Germline CDR1 LNHNV, CDR2 YYDKDF (reference sequence). The CDR3 is CATSRGDSSRRSEETQYF. CDR3 bases: TGTGCCACCAGCAGGGGGGACTCCTCTCGCCGTAGCGAAGAGACCCAGTACTTC.

The V and J genes are TRBV21-1 and TRBJ2-1; the table gives TRBD1 as D, unverified against the DNA. TRBV21-1 is assigned pseudogene status. The CDR3 is made up of 14 amino acids. Written as DNA, the CDR3 is TGTGCCAGCAGCAAAAAGGACAGGTACAATGAGCAGTTCTTC. Encoded protein: CASSKKDRYNEQFF.

The chain joins TRBV6-1 to TRBJ1-5, with 8 bases aligning to TRBD1. The CDR3 length is 14 residues. Germline-derived CDR1 and CDR2 are MNHNS and SASEGT. Trimming at V came to 2 bases and at J to 7 bases, leaving 4 bases not matched to a gene. CDR3 DNA sequence: TGTGCCAGCAGTGAACAGGGGGCTTGGCAGCCCCAGCATTTT. Amino acids: CASSEQGAWQPQHF.

The chain combines TRBV18 with TRBJ2-7; maybe TRBD2 (6 bases). The V and J ends lost 8 bases and 0 bases respectively, with 14 bases between them. Germline V gives CDR1 KGHSH, CDR2 LQKENI. CDR3 size: 14 residues. The CDR3: CASNTGLTSYEQYF. The CDR3 nucleotides are TGTGCCAGCAATACGGGACTCACCTCCTACGAGCAGTACTTC. Together with reference TRBV18 and TRBJ2-7, the CDR3 gives the full variable domain: NAGVMQNPRHLVRRRGQEARLRCSPMKGHSHVYWYRQLPEEGLKFMVYLQKENIIDESGMPKERFSAEFPKEGPSILRIQQVVRGDSAAYFCASNTGLTSYEQYFGPGTRLTVT.

The chain uses TRBV3-1 (or the pseudogene TRBV3-2) and TRBJ1-2, with D perhaps TRBD1 (5 bases). Germline lookup yields CDR1 LGHDT and CDR2 YNNKEL (reference sequence). The CDR3 consists of 15 residues. Between the trimmed V and J ends, which lost 1 base and 5 bases, there was a span of 14 bases. In DNA form, the CDR3 reads TGTGCCAGCAGCCAAGGGCCGGACACCGAATATGGCTACACCTTC. The encoded protein is CASSQGPDTEYGYTF.

The rearrangement joins TRBV6-4 to TRBJ1-6; D is unclear. Germline CDR1 reads MRHNA; CDR2 reads SNTAGT. V shed 0 bases and J shed 7 bases, with 13 bases lying between them. This CDR3 region has 16 residues. The CDR3 bases are TGTGCCAGCAGTGACTCGGGCAACCTTAACAATTCACCCCTCCACTTT. Translation: CASSDSGNLNNSPLHF.

The chain joins TRBV6-4 to TRBJ2-7; 7 nucleotides agree with TRBD1. This CDR3 is built from 19 residues. In germline, CDR1 is MRHNA, CDR2 SNTAGT. V lost 2 bases, J lost 0 bases, and 16 bases stayed unmatched. The CDR3 region has the DNA TGTGCCAGCAGTGACGAGGGACAGTTTCCCTCGACCGCCTCCTACGAGCAGTACTTC. Residues: CASSDEGQFPSTASYEQYF.

This clone was seen just once. The chain carries TRBV6-5 and TRBJ2-3, with TRBD2 matching 7 bases. The V gene's germline CDR1 is MNHEY and CDR2 SVGAGI. The CDR3 covers 16 residues. J was trimmed by 5 bases and V by 4 bases; bases with no gene match: 12. The CDR3: CASSSRLAGDRDTQYF. The CDR3 DNA reads as TGTGCCAGCAGTTCACGACTGGCGGGAGATAGAGATACGCAGTATTTT.

The chain recombines TRBV25-1 with TRBJ2-7, with 7 bases identical to TRBD2. The length of the CDR3 is 14 residues. The germline CDR1 and CDR2 sequences are MGHDK and SYGVNS. V was clipped by 2 bases and J by 2 bases; unmatched bases: 3. CDR3 nucleotides: TGTGCCAGCAGTGAAGCGGGAGAAACCTACGAGCAGTACTTC. Amino acid sequence: CASSEAGETYEQYF.

V is TRBV5-5 and J is TRBJ1-5; the D is unclear. The V gene's germline CDR1 is SGHKS and CDR2 YYEKEE (reference sequence). The CDR3 consists of 14 residues. V gave up 1 base and J gave up 7 bases, with 12 bases separating them. The CDR3 protein is CASSLHSLGQPQHF. DNA of the CDR3: TGTGCCAGCAGCTTGCACTCCCTCGGGCAGCCCCAGCATTTT.

This clone came up a few times. This sequence joins TRBV4-1 and TRBJ2-7; 8 bases are a match to TRBD2. The CDR3 has 15 amino acids. The germline CDR1 and CDR2 sequences are MGHRA and YSYEKL. Trimming cost V 1 base and J 5 bases; bases outside gene matches: 7. This CDR3 reads CASSQVGAGVNEQYF. CDR3 in DNA: TGCGCCAGCAGCCAAGTGGGAGCGGGAGTGAACGAGCAGTACTTC.

The genes are TRBV28 and TRBJ1-4; D is unclear. The CDR3 is 15 residues long. V dropped 5 bases and J dropped 1 base, with 11 bases sitting between them. Germline values: CDR1 MDHEN, CDR2 SYDVKM. The CDR3, as DNA: TGTGCCAGCAGTCCCCTCGGGATAACTAATGAAAAACTGTTTTTT. Translated, it gives CASSPLGITNEKLFF. Looking up the rest from reference TRBV28 and TRBJ1-4 gives the full variable domain: DVKVTQSSRYLVKRTGEKVFLECVQDMDHENMFWYRQDPGLGLRLIYFSYDVKMKEKGDIPEGYSVSREKKERFSLILESASTNQTSMYLCASSPLGITNEKLFFGSGTQLSVL.

The rearrangement uses TRBV11-2 and TRBJ1-6; 8 bases align to TRBD1. This CDR3 is built from 15 residues. The J segment lost 7 bases and the V segment lost 5 bases, leaving 7 bases of the junction unmatched. CDR1 is SGHAT, CDR2 FQNNGV, per germline. The CDR3 DNA is TGTGCCAGCAGCATGTACAGGGGGTCAAATTCACCCCTCCACTTT. Amino acids: CASSMYRGSNSPLHF.

The chain has TRBV27 and TRBJ1-1; TRBD1 matches at 11 bases. V was pared by 9 bases and J by 5 bases, with 8 bases of the junction left unmatched. Per the germline V gene, CDR1 is MNHEY and CDR2 is SMNVEV (reference sequence). The CDR3 loop spans 14 amino acids. CDR3 sequence (DNA): TGTGCCAGTTCGGACAGGGGGCCGTGGACTGAAGCTTTCTTT. This codes for CASSDRGPWTEAFF.

The chain couples TRBV10-3 to TRBJ1-6; D gene unclear. The CDR3 covers 14 residues. Germline V CDR1 and CDR2: ENHRY, SYGVKD. V lost 3 bases to trimming and J lost 8 bases, with 11 bases between them. The CDR3 nucleotides are TGTGCCATCAGTGAACGGGGTGAGGATTCACCCCTCCACTTT. It is translated as CAISERGEDSPLHF.

The CDR3 reads CASSPSPGQGYTGELFF. CDR3 DNA: TGTGCCAGCAGTCCATCCCCGGGACAGGGTTACACCGGGGAGCTGTTTTTT. The chain employs TRBV6-6 and TRBJ2-2, with TRBD1 identical over 9 bases. The V segment lost 5 bases and the J segment 3 bases; nucleotides outside the gene matches: 10. This CDR3 has 17 residues. CDR1 is MNHNY, CDR2 SVGAGI, per germline (reference sequence).

This chain joins TRBV30 and TRBJ1-5; D remains ambiguous. Trimming cost V 3 bases and J 3 bases, with 6 bases left between them. This CDR3 has 12 amino acids. Germline-derived CDR1 and CDR2 are GTSNPN and SVGIG (reference sequence). The DNA for the CDR3 is TGTGCCTGGAGCCTCCCCAATCAGCCCCAGCATTTT. This gives the protein CAWSLPNQPQHF.

This chain uses TRBV19 with TRBJ1-2; 9 bases are a match to TRBD1. This CDR3 contains 16 residues. The germline gives CDR1 LNHDA, CDR2 SQIVND (reference sequence). Trimming cost V 4 bases and J 2 bases; bases outside gene matches: 8. CDR3: CASSTLGQGPNYGYTF. Here the CDR3 DNA reads TGTGCCAGTAGTACCCTAGGACAGGGGCCGAACTATGGCTACACCTTC.

The chain links TRBV3-1 (or the pseudogene TRBV3-2) to TRBJ2-7; tentatively, D is TRBD2 (6 bases). V gave up 4 bases and J gave up 6 bases, with 22 bases separating them. This CDR3 spans 16 amino acids. The germline CDR1 and CDR2 sequences are LGHDT and YNNKEL (reference sequence). As DNA, the CDR3 is TGTGCCAGCAGCCCCCGAGGGGCGGGGAAGGTAGGCGAGCAGTACTTC. Translating it yields CASSPRGAGKVGEQYF.

The rearrangement links TRBV5-6 to TRBJ2-5; the match to TRBD2 covers 10 bases. V gave up 1 base and J gave up 3 bases; unmatched junction bases: 9. Germline CDR1 is SGHDT and CDR2 is YYEEEE. The CDR3 covers 17 residues. CDR3 sequence reads: CASSLSPSGSVEETQYF. In DNA form, the CDR3 reads TGTGCCAGCAGCTTGAGTCCTAGCGGGAGCGTTGAAGAGACCCAGTACTTC.

This chain connects TRBV29-1 to TRBJ1-2; 7 bases map to TRBD1. The CDR3 is 13 residues long. The germline V gene encodes CDR1 SQVTM and CDR2 ANQGSEA. J lost 4 bases, V lost 7 bases, and 9 bases had no gene match. The CDR3 DNA follows: TGCAGCGGGCAAGAGGGGGCCGGCTATGGCTACACCTTC. It yields the protein CSGQEGAGYGYTF.

This clone was recorded a few times. V is TRBV7-9 and J is TRBJ2-3; 8 bases map to TRBD1. The CDR3 is 17 residues long. CDR1 is SEHNR and CDR2 is FQNEAQ in the germline V gene (reference sequence). Trimming at V came to 5 bases and at J to 3 bases, leaving 13 bases not matched to a gene. CDR3 coding DNA: TGTGCCAGCAGCCCCGGGGGAGGCAGGGGGCGGACAGATACGCAGTATTTT. This sequence encodes CASSPGGGRGRTDTQYF. Looking up the rest from reference TRBV7-9 and TRBJ2-3 gives the full variable domain: DTGVSQNPRHKITKRGQNVTFRCDPISEHNRLYWYRQTLGQGPEFLTYFQNEAQLEKSRLLSDRFSAERPKGSFSTLEIQRTEQGDSAMYLCASSPGGGRGRTDTQYFGPGTRLTVL.

This clone was observed a handful of times. V is TRBV28 and J is TRBJ1-4; D is ambiguous. This CDR3 has 14 residues. In germline, CDR1 is MDHEN, CDR2 SYDVKM. The V gene lost 5 bases and the J gene lost 5 bases, with 12 bases spanning the gap. CDR3 amino acids: CASSTRTGNEKLFF. The CDR3 DNA reads as TGTGCCAGCAGTACCAGGACGGGAAATGAAAAACTGTTTTTT.

The sample holds a few counts of this clone. V usage is TRBV4-1 and J usage is TRBJ1-1; D is possibly TRBD1 (5 bases). The CDR3 consists of 14 residues. CDR1 MGHRA and CDR2 YSYEKL come from the germline V gene. Trimming took 6 bases from V and 2 from J, leaving 13 bases between them. The CDR3 nucleotides are TGCGCCAGCAGGCTCAGGGTTGGAAACACTGAAGCTTTCTTT. Encoded protein: CASRLRVGNTEAFF.

The chain carries TRBV5-4 and TRBJ2-5, with 13 bases fitting TRBD2. Losses at the gene ends were 2 bases for V and 5 bases for J; bases not matched to a gene: 3. Germline V gives CDR1 SGHNT, CDR2 YYREEE (reference sequence). The CDR3 runs to 15 residues. CDR3 residues: CASSFSLAGGETQYF. The CDR3 nucleotides are TGTGCCAGCAGCTTTTCACTAGCGGGAGGGGAGACCCAGTACTTC. Full variable domain (missing parts from reference TRBV5-4 and TRBJ2-5): ETGVTQSPTHLIKTRGQQVTLRCSSQSGHNTVSWYQQALGQGPQFIFQYYREEENGRGNFPPRFSGLQFPNYSSELNVNALELDDSALYLCASSFSLAGGETQYFGPGTRLLVL.

In this sample, this clone turned up a few times. This sequence joins TRBV28 and TRBJ1-3; TRBD1 matches at 7 bases. The V and J ends lost 7 bases and 3 bases, in that order; junction bases with no gene match: 9. CDR1 and CDR2 (germline): MDHEN, SYDVKM. This CDR3 has 15 amino acids. This chain's CDR3 is CASTTTGERGNTIYF. In DNA, the CDR3 is TGTGCCAGCACCACAACAGGGGAACGTGGAAACACCATATATTTT.

The chain joins TRBV5-4 to TRBJ2-4; 7 bases fit TRBD1. Germline CDR1 reads SGHNT; CDR2 reads YYREEE (reference sequence). V gave up 0 bases and J gave up 4 bases; unmatched junction bases: 4. The CDR3 is made up of 15 amino acids. The CDR3, as DNA: TGTGCCAGCAGCTTGGGAGGGACAGCAAAAAACATTCAGTACTTC. It codes for CASSLGGTAKNIQYF.

V gene TRBV28 combines with J gene TRBJ2-7; TRBD1 agrees at 9 bases. The length of the CDR3 is 15 residues. V dropped 6 bases and J dropped 1; count of bases not matched to a gene: 7. Germline-derived CDR1 and CDR2 are MDHEN and SYDVKM. CDR3 in amino acids: CASSRQGVGSYEQYF. In DNA, the CDR3 is TGTGCCAGCAGCCGACAGGGGGTCGGTTCCTACGAGCAGTACTTC.